Following are 32 T cell receptor beta chains from one sample sequenced in a study of T cells in localized non-small cell lung cancer. Sequencing used immunoSEQ multiplex PCR; TCRdb keeps in-frame clones, though not all of them. In the table there are over 10,000 clones, over 25% of which are singletons. The source was lung tumor tissue, collected before any cancer treatment. The receptor set was obtained from a female donor over 55 with stage I lung adenocarcinoma.

In this sample, this clone turned up a few times. V usage is TRBV6-8 and J usage is TRBJ2-7; D possibly matches TRBD1 or TRBD2 (5 bases each). V lost 6 bases and J lost 1, with 22 bases in between. The germline V gene encodes CDR1 MNHGY and CDR2 SAAAGT. This CDR3 spans 17 amino acids. CDR3 coding DNA: TGTGCCAGCAGGCCCGGGACGGCAACCTGGGGGTCCTACGAGCAGTACTTC. Its protein is CASRPGTATWGSYEQYF.

This chain connects TRBV9 to TRBJ2-7; tentatively, D is TRBD1 (7 bases). Per germline, CDR1 SGDLS and CDR2 YYNGEE. The CDR3 consists of 15 residues. V dropped 7 bases and J dropped 2 bases, with 19 bases sitting between them. The CDR3 sequence is CASRTQGGYAYEQYF. As DNA, the CDR3 is TGTGCCAGCCGTACGCAGGGGGGCTACGCCTACGAGCAGTACTTC.

By share of the sample, this clone is large. The chain recombines TRBV5-1 with TRBJ2-1; 14 bases align to TRBD2. This CDR3 region has 16 residues. From germline, CDR1 is SGHRS and CDR2 YFSETQ. The J segment lost 8 bases and the V segment lost 7 bases, leaving 11 bases of the junction unmatched. The CDR3 region has the DNA TGCGCCAGCCGCTCCGACGGGACTAGCGGGAGAGATGAGCAGTTCTTC. Protein product: CASRSDGTSGRDEQFF.

The genes are TRBV29-1 and TRBJ2-5; D perhaps matches TRBD2 (6 bases). CDR3 length: 12 residues. Looked up from germline, CDR1 is SQVTM and CDR2 is ANQGSEA. V was shortened by 2 bases and J by 5 bases, with 9 bases between the two germline ends. CDR3 sequence (DNA): TGCAGCGTTGAACGGAGGGCTGAGACCCAGTACTTC. Its translation is CSVERRAETQYF.

The chain joins TRBV19 to TRBJ1-6; no definite D call. The ends were cut back, 5 bases at V and 15 bases at J, with 14 bases in the middle. The CDR3 loop spans 12 amino acids. From germline, CDR1 is LNHDA and CDR2 SQIVND (reference sequence). In DNA form, the CDR3 reads TGTGCCAGTAGTCAGGCAGCTAGTCGCCTCCACTTT. It translates to CASSQAASRLHF.

The CDR3 region is CASGWGRNTGELFF. CDR3 nucleotide sequence: TGTGCTAGTGGTTGGGGTAGAAACACCGGGGAGCTGTTTTTT. The rearrangement links TRBV12-5 to TRBJ2-2; D call uncertain. This CDR3 has 14 residues. Germline CDR1 is LGHNT and CDR2 is FRNRAP. The ends were cut back, 4 bases at V and 2 bases at J, with 8 bases in the middle.

A few counts support this clone. The rearrangement links TRBV30 to TRBJ1-2; 8 bases agree with TRBD1. Per germline, CDR1 GTSNPN and CDR2 SVGIG (reference sequence). Trimming cost V 2 bases and J 7 bases; bases outside gene matches: 9. There are 14 residues in the CDR3. CDR3 sequence reads: CAWSSSHRGGGYTF. The DNA of the CDR3 is TGTGCCTGGAGTTCCTCCCACAGGGGGGGTGGCTACACCTTC.

The chain employs TRBV6-8 and TRBJ2-3; the D gene is possibly TRBD2 (6 bases). The CDR3 is 13 amino acids. V lost 7 bases and J 6 bases, leaving 14 bases between the germline ends. Germline V gene data show CDR1 as MNHGY and CDR2 as SAAAGT. This chain's CDR3 is CASIREKADTQYF. CDR3 DNA: TGTGCCAGCATTCGGGAGAAGGCGGATACGCAGTATTTT.

The gene calls are TRBV18 and TRBJ1-5; the D is unclear. Trimming cost V 3 bases and J 3 bases, with 12 bases left between them. Looked up from germline, CDR1 is KGHSH and CDR2 is LQKENI. The CDR3 is 15 residues long. CDR3 nucleotide sequence: TGTGCCAGCTCACCGCAAACAAGGACCAATCAGCCCCAGCATTTT. Amino acid sequence: CASSPQTRTNQPQHF.

This clone was picked up many times. V usage is TRBV11-3 and J usage is TRBJ2-2; D could derive from TRBD1 or TRBD2 (5 bases each). Germline V CDR1 and CDR2: SGHNT, YENEEA. Trimming removed 6 bases at V and 5 bases at J, with 13 bases between. The CDR3 sequence is 14 residues long. The CDR3 coding sequence is TGTGCCAGCAGTCTAGCAGGGCGAACCGGGGAGCTGTTTTTT. Translating it yields CASSLAGRTGELFF.

This clone was counted a few times. V usage is TRBV4-1 and J usage is TRBJ2-7; possible D gene TRBD2, 5 bases. The V and J ends lost 3 bases and 4 bases respectively, with 16 bases between them. In germline, CDR1 is MGHRA, CDR2 YSYEKL. The CDR3 has 15 amino acids. Here the CDR3 reads CASSHRGSYLYEQYF. The CDR3 nucleotides are TGCGCCAGCAGCCATAGAGGGTCGTACCTATACGAGCAGTACTTC.

In its sample, this clone was seen a few times. The chain has TRBV6-8 and TRBJ2-1; TRBD2 matches 8 bases. Germline V gene lookup returns CDR1 MNHGY and CDR2 SAAAGT. V trimming: 6 bases; J trimming: 7 bases; junction bases outside the gene matches: 5. CDR3 length: 13 amino acids. The CDR3: CASSPIAGNEQFF. The CDR3 DNA is TGTGCCAGCAGCCCCATAGCGGGAAATGAGCAGTTCTTC.

V is TRBV6-8 and J is TRBJ1-1, with no clear D. The CDR3 consists of 13 residues. Trimming shortened V by 7 bases and J by 1 base, and 10 bases separated the two germline ends. Per germline, CDR1 MNHGY and CDR2 SAAAGT. This CDR3 is CASTISPNTEAFF. The CDR3 DNA reads TGTGCCAGCACTATATCTCCGAACACTGAAGCTTTCTTT.

In its sample, this clone was seen a few times. V is TRBV5-1 and J is TRBJ2-1; TRBD2 matches 14 bases. Per the germline V gene, CDR1 is SGHRS and CDR2 is YFSETQ. V was clipped by 4 bases and J by 0 bases; unmatched bases: 6. The CDR3 totals 18 residues. The CDR3 DNA reads as TGCGCCAGCAGCCCCGGGACTAGCGGGGGTAGCTCCTACAATGAGCAGTTCTTC. This codes for CASSPGTSGGSSYNEQFF.

The chain carries TRBV28 and TRBJ2-7; either TRBD1 or TRBD2 may fit D (5 bases each). The length of the CDR3 is 13 residues. Germline V gene data show CDR1 as MDHEN and CDR2 as SYDVKM. V lost 6 bases, J lost 4 bases, and 13 bases lay in between. The DNA for the CDR3 is TGTGCCAGCAGCCCGGGACCCAGATACGAGCAGTACTTC. This codes for CASSPGPRYEQYF. Filled out from reference TRBV28 and TRBJ2-7, the complete variable domain reads DVKVTQSSRYLVKRTGEKVFLECVQDMDHENMFWYRQDPGLGLRLIYFSYDVKMKEKGDIPEGYSVSREKKERFSLILESASTNQTSMYLCASSPGPRYEQYFGPGTRLTVT.

This clone was found a few times. The rearrangement uses TRBV11-3 and TRBJ1-6, with D maybe TRBD1 (5 bases). The V end lost 3 bases, the J end lost 7 bases, and 10 bases lay between the germline ends. Germline V gene data show CDR1 as SGHNT and CDR2 as YENEEA. This CDR3 region has 14 residues. The CDR3 protein is CASSFAGLNSPLHF. The CDR3 DNA is TGTGCCAGCAGCTTCGCGGGGCTCAATTCACCCCTCCACTTT.

The chain employs TRBV19 and TRBJ1-2, with 10 bases that match TRBD1. This CDR3 region has 16 residues. V shed 5 bases and J 4 bases; nucleotides not matched to a gene: 10. Germline CDR1 reads LNHDA; CDR2 reads SQIVND (reference sequence). The CDR3 spells CASSPSTGGESYGYTF. The CDR3 DNA is TGTGCCAGTAGTCCGTCGACAGGGGGCGAGAGCTATGGCTACACCTTC.

The chain uses TRBV25-1 and TRBJ1-1; 7 nucleotides line up with TRBD1. The trim removed 4 bases at V and 9 bases at J, leaving 8 bases unmatched. Germline V gives CDR1 MGHDK, CDR2 SYGVNS. This CDR3 region has 13 residues. CDR3 residues: CASSALQGVKAFF. The CDR3 DNA follows: TGTGCCAGCAGTGCCCTCCAGGGGGTTAAAGCTTTCTTT.

This clone was seen only a few times. The genes are TRBV5-1 and TRBJ2-3; 8 bases line up with TRBD2. The ends lost 4 bases at V and 1 base at J; junction bases unmatched: 5. The CDR3 spans 15 residues. From germline, CDR1 is SGHRS and CDR2 YFSETQ. Written as DNA, the CDR3 is TGCGCCAGCAGCCCGGGACTAGTACGCACAGATACGCAGTATTTT. Amino acid sequence: CASSPGLVRTDTQYF.

This clone was detected ten times or more. The rearrangement links TRBV9 to TRBJ2-7; D is unclear. Trimming left V 1 base short and J 6 bases short, with 11 bases between. The CDR3 is made up of 13 amino acids. CDR1 is SGDLS, CDR2 YYNGEE, per germline. DNA for the CDR3: TGTGCCAGCAGCGTAAGAGATTTCGGCGAGCAGTACTTC. Translating it yields CASSVRDFGEQYF.

V usage is TRBV29-1 and J usage is TRBJ1-1; 9 nucleotides match TRBD1. The germline V gene encodes CDR1 SQVTM and CDR2 ANQGSEA. This CDR3 region has 14 residues. V trimming: 7 bases; J trimming: 2 bases; junction bases outside the gene matches: 8. The CDR3 sequence: CSGSMGQGNTEAFF. The DNA of the CDR3 is TGCAGCGGTTCTATGGGACAGGGAAACACTGAAGCTTTCTTT.

This clone has a handful of counts. The genes are TRBV19 and TRBJ2-3; 7 nucleotides agree with TRBD1. The germline V gene has CDR1 LNHDA and CDR2 SQIVND (reference sequence). The CDR3 has 16 residues. J was trimmed by 4 bases and V by 4 bases; bases with no gene match: 11. CDR3 coding DNA: TGTGCCAGTAGTAAAGGGGGCGGAAGGGCGGCAGATACGCAGTATTTT. It is translated as CASSKGGGRAADTQYF.

The CDR3 loop is CASKKFGTLNTEAFF. The CDR3 DNA is TGTGCCAGTAAAAAATTCGGGACACTGAACACTGAAGCTTTCTTT. The genes are TRBV19 and TRBJ1-1; tentatively, D is TRBD1 (6 bases). The CDR3 is 15 amino acids. Germline values: CDR1 LNHDA, CDR2 SQIVND (reference sequence). The V end lost 7 bases, the J end lost 0 bases, and 15 bases lay between the germline ends.

V and J are TRBV10-2 and TRBJ1-5; TRBD1 might be the D (6 bases). V was clipped by 0 bases and J by 9 bases, with 12 bases between them. CDR1 and CDR2 (germline): WSHSY, SAAADI. This CDR3 has 14 residues. The CDR3 reads CASSESGGMRPQHF. The CDR3 coding sequence is TGCGCCAGCAGTGAGTCAGGGGGGATGCGGCCCCAGCATTTT.

This clone was seen only a few times. The chain links TRBV11-3 to TRBJ2-5, with D perhaps TRBD2 (6 bases). This CDR3 contains 15 residues. With 7 bases removed from V and 7 bases from J, the gap between germline ends came to 22 bases. Germline lookup yields CDR1 SGHNT and CDR2 YENEEA. CDR3 sequence (DNA): TGTGCCAGCACCCCGGAGGGAACGAACCTCGGGACCCAGTACTTC. Its translation: CASTPEGTNLGTQYF.

This clone was counted a few times. The chain recombines TRBV5-1 with TRBJ1-6; possibly TRBD1 for D (6 bases). The CDR3 length is 15 residues. Germline values: CDR1 SGHRS, CDR2 YFSETQ. V was shortened by 4 bases and J by 8 bases, with 16 bases between the two germline ends. CDR3 amino acids: CASSLGQYGYSPLHF. The CDR3 bases are TGCGCCAGCAGCCTAGGACAGTATGGGTATTCACCCCTCCACTTT.

This clone was seen more than once but under ten times. The chain recombines TRBV9 with TRBJ1-2, with D possibly matching TRBD1 (5 bases). The germline V gene has CDR1 SGDLS and CDR2 YYNGEE. Trimming took 0 bases from V and 4 from J, leaving 13 bases between them. The CDR3 is made up of 15 amino acids. Here the CDR3 DNA reads TGTGCCAGCAGCGTAGGAGGCGGAGGGGCCTATGGCTACACCTTC. Protein: CASSVGGGGAYGYTF.

This clone has just a few counts. This chain connects TRBV5-1 to TRBJ1-1; possibly TRBD1 for D (6 bases). This CDR3 is 14 amino acids long. Germline V gives CDR1 SGHRS, CDR2 YFSETQ. Trimming left V 4 bases short and J 1 base short, with 11 bases between. CDR3 nucleotides: TGCGCCAGCAGCAACGGACAGCCGAACACTGAAGCTTTCTTT. Residues: CASSNGQPNTEAFF.

This clone was seen just once. The rearrangement joins TRBV19 to TRBJ2-1; D gene uncertain. Trimming took 4 bases from V and 8 from J, leaving 9 bases between them. Germline CDR1 LNHDA, CDR2 SQIVND (reference sequence). This CDR3 is built from 12 residues. CDR3 bases: TGTGCCAGTAGTAGAAGGGTACATGAGCAGTTCTTC. Its translation: CASSRRVHEQFF.

This clone was detected a few times. V gene TRBV6-8 combines with J gene TRBJ2-2; D uncertain. Trimming stripped 4 bases from V and 0 bases from J, with 9 bases between. The CDR3 consists of 15 residues. Germline V CDR1 and CDR2: MNHGY, SAAAGT. Here the CDR3 DNA reads TGTGCCAGCAGTTTTGACGGGTCGAACACCGGGGAGCTGTTTTTT. This codes for CASSFDGSNTGELFF.

The CDR3: CASSPPGQGGEQYF. The CDR3 nucleotides read TGTGCCAGCAGTCCCCCGGGACAGGGAGGCGAGCAGTACTTC. The rearrangement links TRBV14 to TRBJ2-7; 9 bases align to TRBD1. This CDR3 is 14 amino acids long. With 6 bases clipped from V and 6 bases from J, the junction kept 9 bases outside the gene matches. CDR1 and CDR2 (germline): SGHDN, FVKESK.

V and J are TRBV19 and TRBJ2-6; TRBD2 matches at 10 bases. The CDR3 is made up of 17 amino acids. The V gene end was trimmed by 5 bases and the J gene end by 4 bases; junction bases not matched to a gene: 8. CDR1 and CDR2 (germline): LNHDA, SQIVND (reference sequence). The CDR3 is CASSSSGSKVGANVLTF. Here the CDR3 DNA reads TGTGCCAGTAGTTCTAGCGGGAGTAAGGTCGGGGCCAACGTCCTGACTTTC.